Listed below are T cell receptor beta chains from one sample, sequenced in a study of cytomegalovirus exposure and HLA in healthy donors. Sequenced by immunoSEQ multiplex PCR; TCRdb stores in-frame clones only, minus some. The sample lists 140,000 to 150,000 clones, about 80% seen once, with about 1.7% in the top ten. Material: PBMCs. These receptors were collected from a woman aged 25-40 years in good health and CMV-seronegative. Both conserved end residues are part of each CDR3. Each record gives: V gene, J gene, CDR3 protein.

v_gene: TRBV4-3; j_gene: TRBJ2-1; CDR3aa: CASSQDLGTGVYNEQFF
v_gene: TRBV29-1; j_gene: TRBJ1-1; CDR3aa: CSTRSGGVMNTEAFF
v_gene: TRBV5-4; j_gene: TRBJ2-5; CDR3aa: CASSLEGDTQYF
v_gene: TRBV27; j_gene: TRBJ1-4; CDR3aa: CASSSWGPGKLFF
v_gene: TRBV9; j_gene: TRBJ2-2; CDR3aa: CASSGLRGHTGELFF
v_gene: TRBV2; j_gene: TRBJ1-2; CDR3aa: CACLKTETNYGYTF
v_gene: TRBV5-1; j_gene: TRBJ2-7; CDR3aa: CASSLALGRDRAYEQYF
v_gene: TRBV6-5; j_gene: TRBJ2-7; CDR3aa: CASSSLRDRVYEQYF
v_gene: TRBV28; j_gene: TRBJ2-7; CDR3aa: CASSLKAGSYEQYF
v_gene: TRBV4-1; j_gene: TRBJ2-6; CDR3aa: CASSPSLGTSGANVLTF
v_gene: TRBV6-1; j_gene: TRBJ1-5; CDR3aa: CASRPRQGSDQPQHF
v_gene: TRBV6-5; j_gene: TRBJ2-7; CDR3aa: CASSPGQPTGQYF
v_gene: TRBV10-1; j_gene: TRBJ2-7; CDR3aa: CASSLRGEQYEQYF
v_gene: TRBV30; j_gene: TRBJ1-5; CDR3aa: CAWGRQGSDQPQHF
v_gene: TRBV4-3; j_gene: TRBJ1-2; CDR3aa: CASSQADSYGYTF
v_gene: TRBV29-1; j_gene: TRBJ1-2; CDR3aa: CSVEVSPGQATNYGYTF
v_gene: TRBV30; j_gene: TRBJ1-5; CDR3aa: CAWGQIGQPQHF
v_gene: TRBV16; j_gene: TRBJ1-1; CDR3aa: CASSQGAQNTEAFF
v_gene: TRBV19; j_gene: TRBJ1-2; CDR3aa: CASSPVAENYGYTF
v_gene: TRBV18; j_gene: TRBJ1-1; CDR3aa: CASSPPGRGRHTEAFF
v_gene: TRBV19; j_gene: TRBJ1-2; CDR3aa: CASSEQGALGGYTF
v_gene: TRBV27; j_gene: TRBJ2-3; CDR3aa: CASSTTGGRFWQYF
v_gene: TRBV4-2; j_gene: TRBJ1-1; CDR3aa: CASSLPGGEAFF
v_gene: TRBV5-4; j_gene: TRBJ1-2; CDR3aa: CASSPPGQQGYTF
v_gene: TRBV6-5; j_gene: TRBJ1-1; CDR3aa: CASSYGGTGTEAFF
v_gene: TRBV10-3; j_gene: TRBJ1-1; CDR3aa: CATGSLNTEAFF
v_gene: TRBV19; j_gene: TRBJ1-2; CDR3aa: CASSINGGRGYGYTF
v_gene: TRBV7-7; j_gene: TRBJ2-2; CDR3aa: CASSATGGNTGELFF
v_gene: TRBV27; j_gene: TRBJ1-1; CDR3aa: CASSQTGQSEAFF
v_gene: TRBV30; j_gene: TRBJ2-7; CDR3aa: CAWSEQPLYEQYF
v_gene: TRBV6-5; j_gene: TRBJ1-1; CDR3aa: CASSARRNTEAFF
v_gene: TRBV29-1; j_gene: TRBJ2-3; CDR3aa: CSVGQVTDTQYF
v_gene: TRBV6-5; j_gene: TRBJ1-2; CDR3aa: CASSSGTANYGYTF
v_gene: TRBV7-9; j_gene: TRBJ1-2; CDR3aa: CASSLSTRGGYGYTF
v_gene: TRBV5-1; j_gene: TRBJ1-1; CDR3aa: CASSLAGWETNTEAFF
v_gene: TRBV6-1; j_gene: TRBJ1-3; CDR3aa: CASMRGVGQSIYF
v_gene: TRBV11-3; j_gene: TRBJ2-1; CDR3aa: CASSLEGDGQPYNEQFF
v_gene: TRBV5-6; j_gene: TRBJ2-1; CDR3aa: CASSLVPSGGNNEQFF
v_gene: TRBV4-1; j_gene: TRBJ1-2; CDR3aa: CASSQELTAQGIYYGYTF
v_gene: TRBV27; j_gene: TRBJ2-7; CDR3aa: CASSGQGGLYEQYF